The 23 T cell receptor beta chains given below trace back to one sample, sequenced in a study of T cells in Graves' hyperthyroidism and ophthalmopathy (dated by TCRdb to between 2019 and 2020). The library was made by multiplex PCR. Data came from an Illumina HiSeq 2000. TCR beta CDR3 regions were amplified from RNA transcripts. A first-round RT-PCR of the TCR CDR3 used the HTBI primer set with the Qiagen OneStep RT-PCR kit. TCRdb trimmed the raw reads at Q25, called clones with MiXCR and kept productive beta chains. Rows with one shared CDR3 protein collapse into an entry with the most common genes and DNA. Present in this sample are nearly 600,000 distinct CDR3 sequences, 14% of which were seen just once. About 6.6% of the sample is in the top ten clones. What was sequenced was blood. The receptors derive from a woman between 18 and 29 years old with Graves' ophthalmopathy.

A few counts support this clonotype. This chain uses TRBV30 with TRBJ2-6; D unresolved. CDR3 length equals 18 residues. V was cut by 3 bases and J by 1 base, with 19 bases left in between. The germline V gene encodes CDR1 GTSNPN and CDR2 SVGIG (reference sequence). CDR3 residues: CAWSAPLSLASGANVLTF. The CDR3 DNA reads as TGTGCCTGGAGCGCACCATTGTCGTTAGCTTCTGGGGCCAACGTCCTGACTTTC. Full variable domain (rest looked up from reference TRBV30 and TRBJ2-6): SQTIHQWPATLVQPVGSPLSLECTVEGTSNPNLYWYRQAAGRGLQLLFYSVGIGQISSEVPQNLSASRPQDRQFILSSKKLLLSDSGFYLCAWSAPLSLASGANVLTFGAGSRLTVL.

This clonotype has at least ten counts. V gene TRBV12-3 or TRBV12-4 combines with J gene TRBJ2-1; 14 bases align to TRBD2. CDR3 length: 15 residues. The V segment lost 7 bases and the J segment 10 bases; nucleotides outside the gene matches: 9. The CDR3 sequence: CASTLGLAGVPEQFF. CDR3 DNA sequence: TGTGCCAGCACCCTGGGACTAGCGGGAGTCCCGGAGCAGTTCTTC.

The rearrangement uses TRBV12-5 and TRBJ2-7; possibly TRBD2 for D (6 bases). The V end was cut by 1 base, the J end by 2 bases, with 9 bases between. The germline V gene encodes CDR1 LGHNT and CDR2 FRNRAP. This CDR3 has 14 amino acids. For the CDR3, the DNA is TGTGCTAGTGGTTTGGGCGGAGGGGCCTACGAGCAGTACTTC. It is translated as CASGLGGGAYEQYF.

The table lists this clonotype with many counts. CDR3 nucleotide sequence: TGTGCCAGCAGTTCCTCCCGACAGGGGACTTACACCGGGGAGCTGTTTTTT. It translates to CASSSSRQGTYTGELFF. The rearrangement joins TRBV28 to TRBJ2-2; 8 nucleotides align to TRBD1. Germline CDR1 is MDHEN and CDR2 is SYDVKM. Trimming removed 4 bases from V and 3 bases from J; junction bases left unmatched: 10. The CDR3 loop spans 17 amino acids.

The sample holds many counts of this clonotype. A read error may produce the germline difference seen at one junction end. V usage is TRBV7-7 and J usage is TRBJ2-1; 9 bases are a match to TRBD2. CDR3 length equals 14 residues. In germline, CDR1 is SSHAT, CDR2 FNYEAQ (reference sequence). This CDR3 is CASSPTSGWDEQFF. In nucleotides, the CDR3 is TGTGCTAGCAGCCCGACTAGCGGTTGGGATGAGCAGTTCTTC.

This clonotype appeared many times. This chain links TRBV5-1 with TRBJ2-3; TRBD2 aligns across 7 bases. Losses at the gene ends were 2 bases for V and 0 bases for J; bases not matched to a gene: 6. There are 16 residues in the CDR3. From germline, CDR1 is SGHRS and CDR2 YFSETQ. DNA for the CDR3: TGCGCCAGCAGCTTAATCCCTAGCGGAAGCACAGATACGCAGTATTTT. It specifies CASSLIPSGSTDTQYF.

In its sample, this clonotype was seen many times. The rearrangement links TRBV28 to TRBJ2-1, with 7 nucleotides matching TRBD1. The CDR3 extends over 14 amino acids. The ends lost 7 bases at V and 6 bases at J; junction bases unmatched: 9. CDR1 is MDHEN, CDR2 SYDVKM, per germline. CDR3 region: CASTLTGRFNEQFF. Written as DNA, the CDR3 is TGTGCCAGCACCCTGACAGGGAGATTCAATGAGCAGTTCTTC.

This clonotype has at least ten counts. This rearrangement joins TRBV28 to TRBJ2-1; 8 bases agree with TRBD1. The V gene end was trimmed by 5 bases and the J gene end by 2 bases; junction bases not matched to a gene: 8. The CDR3 contains 16 residues. Germline V gene data show CDR1 as MDHEN and CDR2 as SYDVKM. For the CDR3, the DNA is TGTGCCAGCAGTCGTCCCAGGGGGCTGGCCTACAATGAGCAGTTCTTC. Its protein is CASSRPRGLAYNEQFF.

This clonotype was counted ten times or more. The chain carries TRBV12-3 or TRBV12-4 and TRBJ2-1; 11 bases align to TRBD2. CDR3 length equals 15 residues. Losses at the gene ends were 1 base for V and 10 bases for J; bases not matched to a gene: 6. In DNA form, the CDR3 reads TGTGCCAGCAGTTTAGAACTAGCGGGAGTCGGGGAGCAGTTCTTC. It yields the protein CASSLELAGVGEQFF.

The chain is built from TRBV4-3 and TRBJ1-5, with D hard to call. V lost 4 bases and J lost 6, with 16 bases in between. Germline V gives CDR1 LGHNA, CDR2 YSLEER. The CDR3 runs 15 residues. The CDR3 region has the DNA TGCGCCAGCAGCCCACGACCTGAAGCGGGTCAGCCCCAGCATTTT. This encodes CASSPRPEAGQPQHF.

This clonotype has at least ten counts. A read error may produce the germline difference seen at one junction end. The rearrangement links TRBV7-7 to TRBJ2-7, with unresolved D. CDR1 is SSHAT and CDR2 is FNYEAQ in the germline V gene (reference sequence). This CDR3 region has 15 residues. Here the CDR3 reads CASSLVSRGSYEQYF. Here the CDR3 DNA reads TGTGCTAGCAGCTTGGTATCTCGTGGATCCTACGAGCAGTACTTC.

This clonotype was observed many times. The chain recombines TRBV30 with TRBJ1-1; D uncertain. This CDR3 region has 13 residues. The germline V gene has CDR1 GTSNPN and CDR2 SVGIG (reference sequence). The V gene lost 4 bases and the J gene lost 0 bases, with 9 bases spanning the gap. The CDR3 region has the DNA TGTGCCTGGACCGCCTTGATGAACACTGAAGCTTTCTTT. Translation gives CAWTALMNTEAFF.

The V call is TRBV11-2, the J call TRBJ1-5; 10 nucleotides agree with TRBD1. Trimming cost V 6 bases and J 6 bases; bases outside gene matches: 5. The length of the CDR3 is 14 residues. Per germline, CDR1 SGHAT and CDR2 FQNNGV. The CDR3 sequence is CASRGTGDFQPQHF. The DNA of the CDR3 is TGTGCCAGCAGAGGGACAGGGGATTTTCAGCCCCAGCATTTT.

In this sample, this clonotype turned up many times. The rearrangement links TRBV6-5 to TRBJ2-5; 9 bases line up with TRBD1. Per the germline V gene, CDR1 is MNHEY and CDR2 is SVGAGI. The V segment lost 0 bases and the J segment 5 bases; nucleotides outside the gene matches: 4. The CDR3 sequence is 15 residues long. The CDR3 region has the DNA TGTGCCAGCAGTTACTCGGGGACAGGGTCGGAGACCCAGTACTTC. Translated, it gives CASSYSGTGSETQYF.

The V and J genes are TRBV9 and TRBJ2-7; TRBD2 agrees at 11 bases. The CDR3 runs to 17 residues. CDR1 SGDLS and CDR2 YYNGEE come from the germline V gene. The J segment lost 9 bases and the V segment lost 3 bases, leaving 17 bases of the junction unmatched. The CDR3 sequence: CASSAKGLAGLKSGQYF. The CDR3 DNA sequence: TGTGCCAGCAGCGCCAAAGGACTAGCGGGTCTGAAGAGCGGGCAGTACTTC.

This clonotype was picked up many times. The CDR3 protein is CSARPLIQGNTEAFF. In nucleotides, the CDR3 is TGCAGTGCTAGACCTCTCATACAGGGGAACACTGAAGCTTTCTTT. The chain carries TRBV20-1 and TRBJ1-1; tentatively, D is TRBD1 (6 bases). The CDR3 has 15 amino acids. Deletions cut 2 bases from V and 1 base from J, with 14 bases between. The germline gives CDR1 DFQATT, CDR2 SNEGSKA (reference sequence).

The chain employs TRBV5-1 and TRBJ2-5; D remains ambiguous. The CDR3 is 13 residues long. Per germline, CDR1 SGHRS and CDR2 YFSETQ. The germline V and J ends were trimmed by 2 bases and 3 bases, with 8 bases remaining between them. The DNA for the CDR3 is TGCGCCAGCAGCTTCGTCAGAGAAGAGACCCAGTACTTC. Encoded protein: CASSFVREETQYF. The full variable domain, in which reference TRBV5-1 and TRBJ2-5 provide the parts outside the CDR3, is KAGVTQTPRYLIKTRGQQVTLSCSPISGHRSVSWYQQTPGQGLQFLFEYFSETQRNKGNFPGRFSGRQFSNSRSEMNVSTLELGDSALYLCASSFVREETQYFGPGTRLLVL.

At least ten counts were recorded for this clonotype. The DNA is left out, because the CDR3 cannot be placed on it with certainty; the CDR3 is given as TCRdb lists it. The chain has TRBV6-1 and TRBJ2-7; the table calls TRBD1, which could not be checked here. 17 amino acids form the CDR3, both terminal residues included. The germline gives CDR1 MNHNS, CDR2 SASEGT. CDR3 residues: CASSTSGQSIPLYEQYF.

This rearrangement joins TRBV7-3 to TRBJ1-4; D is unresolved. V lost 4 bases and J lost 6, with 21 bases in between. This CDR3 has 17 residues. Looked up from germline, CDR1 is SGHTA and CDR2 is FQGTGA. DNA for the CDR3: TGTGCCAGCAGCTCAGAGGAGCCAGGAACTTTACATGAAAAACTGTTTTTT. This encodes CASSSEEPGTLHEKLFF.

This chain uses TRBV6-2 or TRBV6-3 with TRBJ1-1; D remains ambiguous. The CDR3 spans 14 residues. V was clipped by 0 bases and J by 7 bases, with 12 bases between them. Germline V gene lookup returns CDR1 MNHEY and CDR2 SVGEGT. The CDR3 region is CASSYSFSGFEAFF. DNA of the CDR3: TGTGCCAGCAGTTACTCATTTTCGGGGTTTGAAGCTTTCTTT.

The table lists this clonotype with many counts. The chain carries TRBV20-1 and TRBJ2-7; 10 nucleotides align to TRBD2. Germline CDR1 is DFQATT and CDR2 is SNEGSKA (reference sequence). There are 14 residues in the CDR3. The V gene end was trimmed by 3 bases and the J gene end by 3 bases; junction bases not matched to a gene: 5. The CDR3 loop reads CSARGTSEIYEQYF. Written as DNA, the CDR3 is TGCAGTGCTAGGGGGACTAGCGAAATCTACGAGCAGTACTTC.

The rearrangement joins TRBV19 to TRBJ2-7; TRBD2 matches 10 bases. The trim removed 7 bases at V and 5 bases at J, leaving 5 bases unmatched. This CDR3 comprises 13 residues. Looked up from germline, CDR1 is LNHDA and CDR2 is SQIVND (reference sequence). CDR3 in amino acids: CASTSGSSHEQYF. CDR3 sequence (DNA): TGTGCCAGTACTAGCGGGAGTAGCCACGAGCAGTACTTC.

This clonotype was observed at least ten times. The chain recombines TRBV7-9 with TRBJ1-4; perhaps TRBD1 as D (5 bases). This CDR3 contains 14 residues. The V gene lost 4 bases and the J gene lost 4 bases, with 10 bases spanning the gap. Germline V gene lookup returns CDR1 SEHNR and CDR2 FQNEAQ (reference sequence). The CDR3 DNA sequence: TGTGCCAGCAGCTCATTGAGGGGTAATGAAAAACTGTTTTTT. Translating it yields CASSSLRGNEKLFF. Looking up the rest from reference TRBV7-9 and TRBJ1-4 gives the full variable domain: DTGVSQNPRHKITKRGQNVTFRCDPISEHNRLYWYRQTLGQGPEFLTYFQNEAQLEKSRLLSDRFSAERPKGSFSTLEIQRTEQGDSAMYLCASSSLRGNEKLFFGSGTQLSVL.